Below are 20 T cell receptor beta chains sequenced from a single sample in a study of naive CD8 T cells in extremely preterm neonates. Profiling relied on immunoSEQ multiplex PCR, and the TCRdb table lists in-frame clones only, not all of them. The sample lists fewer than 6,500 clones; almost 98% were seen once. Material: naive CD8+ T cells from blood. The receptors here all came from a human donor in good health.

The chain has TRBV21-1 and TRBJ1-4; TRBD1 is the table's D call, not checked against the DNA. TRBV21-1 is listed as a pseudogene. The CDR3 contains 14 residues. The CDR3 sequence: CASSTTGGDEKLFF. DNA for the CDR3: TGTGCCAGCAGCACCACAGGGGGAGATGAAAAACTGTTTTTT.

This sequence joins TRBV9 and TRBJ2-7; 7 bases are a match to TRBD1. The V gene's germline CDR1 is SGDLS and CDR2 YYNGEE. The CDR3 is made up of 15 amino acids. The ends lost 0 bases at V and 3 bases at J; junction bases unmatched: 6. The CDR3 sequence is CASSVGGGEGYEQYF. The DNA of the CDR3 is TGTGCCAGCAGCGTAGGAGGGGGCGAAGGCTACGAGCAGTACTTC. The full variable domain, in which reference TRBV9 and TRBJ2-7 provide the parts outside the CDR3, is DSGVTQTPKHLITATGQRVTLRCSPRSGDLSVYWYQQSLDQGLQFLIQYYNGEERAKGNILERFSAQQFPDLHSELNLSSLELGDSALYFCASSVGGGEGYEQYFGPGTRLTVT.

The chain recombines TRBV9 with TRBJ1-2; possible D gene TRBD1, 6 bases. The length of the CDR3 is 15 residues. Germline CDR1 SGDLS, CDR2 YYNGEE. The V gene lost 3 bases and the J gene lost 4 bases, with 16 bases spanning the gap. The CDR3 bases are TGTGCCAGCAGCGGCCGGGACACCCTTTTCTATGGCTACACCTTC. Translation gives CASSGRDTLFYGYTF. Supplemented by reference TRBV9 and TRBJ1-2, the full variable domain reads DSGVTQTPKHLITATGQRVTLRCSPRSGDLSVYWYQQSLDQGLQFLIQYYNGEERAKGNILERFSAQQFPDLHSELNLSSLELGDSALYFCASSGRDTLFYGYTFGSGTRLTVV.

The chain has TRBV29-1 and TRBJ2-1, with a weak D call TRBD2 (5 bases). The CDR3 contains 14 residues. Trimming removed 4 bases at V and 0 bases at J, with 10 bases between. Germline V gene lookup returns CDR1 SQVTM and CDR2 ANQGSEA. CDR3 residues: CSVGDGSSYNEQFF. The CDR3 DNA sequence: TGCAGCGTTGGGGATGGGAGCTCCTACAATGAGCAGTTCTTC.

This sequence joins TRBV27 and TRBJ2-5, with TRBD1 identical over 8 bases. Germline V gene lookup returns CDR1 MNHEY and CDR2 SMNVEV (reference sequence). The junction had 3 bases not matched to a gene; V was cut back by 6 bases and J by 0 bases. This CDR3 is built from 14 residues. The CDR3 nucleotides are TGTGCCAGCAGGGGACAGGTCCACCAAGAGACCCAGTACTTC. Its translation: CASRGQVHQETQYF.

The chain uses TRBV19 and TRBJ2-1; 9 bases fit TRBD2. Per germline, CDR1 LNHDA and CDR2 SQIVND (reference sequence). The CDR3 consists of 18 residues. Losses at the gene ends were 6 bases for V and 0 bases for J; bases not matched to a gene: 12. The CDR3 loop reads CASRSGTSRQSSYNEQFF. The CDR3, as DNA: TGTGCCAGTAGATCCGGGACTAGCCGACAGAGCTCCTACAATGAGCAGTTCTTC.

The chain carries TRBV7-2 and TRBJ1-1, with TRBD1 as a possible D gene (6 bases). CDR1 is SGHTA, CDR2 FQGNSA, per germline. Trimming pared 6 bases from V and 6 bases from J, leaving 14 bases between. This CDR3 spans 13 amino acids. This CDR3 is CASSPLRGSEAFF. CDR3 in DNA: TGTGCCAGCAGTCCTCTGAGGGGGTCTGAAGCTTTCTTT.

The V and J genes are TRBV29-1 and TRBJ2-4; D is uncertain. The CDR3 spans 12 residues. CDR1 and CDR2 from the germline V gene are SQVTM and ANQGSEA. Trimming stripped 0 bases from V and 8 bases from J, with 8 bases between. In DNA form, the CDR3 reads TGCAGCGTTGAAGATCCTTCTTACATTCAGTACTTC. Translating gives CSVEDPSYIQYF.

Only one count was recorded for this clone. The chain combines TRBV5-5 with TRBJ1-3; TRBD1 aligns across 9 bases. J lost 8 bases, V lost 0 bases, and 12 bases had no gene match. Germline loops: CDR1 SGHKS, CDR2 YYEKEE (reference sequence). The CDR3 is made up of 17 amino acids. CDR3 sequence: CASSLAVGQGLGDTIYF. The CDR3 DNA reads TGTGCCAGCAGCTTGGCCGTGGGACAGGGTCTGGGGGACACCATATATTTT.

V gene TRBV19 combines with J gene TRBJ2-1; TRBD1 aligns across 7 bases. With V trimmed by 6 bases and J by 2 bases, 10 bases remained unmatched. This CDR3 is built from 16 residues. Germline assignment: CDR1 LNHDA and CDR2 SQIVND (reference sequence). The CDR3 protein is CASSPDRVGPYNEQFF. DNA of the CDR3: TGTGCCAGTAGCCCAGACAGGGTCGGGCCCTACAATGAGCAGTTCTTC.

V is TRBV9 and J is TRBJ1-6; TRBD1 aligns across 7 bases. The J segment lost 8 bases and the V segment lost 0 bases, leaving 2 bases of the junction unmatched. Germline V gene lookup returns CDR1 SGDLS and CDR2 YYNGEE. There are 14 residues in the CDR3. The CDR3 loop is CASSVGQGDSPLHF. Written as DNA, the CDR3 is TGTGCCAGCAGCGTAGGACAGGGCGATTCACCCCTCCACTTT. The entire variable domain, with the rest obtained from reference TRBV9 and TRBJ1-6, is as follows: DSGVTQTPKHLITATGQRVTLRCSPRSGDLSVYWYQQSLDQGLQFLIQYYNGEERAKGNILERFSAQQFPDLHSELNLSSLELGDSALYFCASSVGQGDSPLHFGNGTRLTVT.

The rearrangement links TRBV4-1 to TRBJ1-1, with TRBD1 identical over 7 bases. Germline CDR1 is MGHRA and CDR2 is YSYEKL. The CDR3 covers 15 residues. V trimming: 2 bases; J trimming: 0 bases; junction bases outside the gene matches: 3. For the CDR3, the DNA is TGCGCCAGCAGCCAACAGACAGGGATGAACACTGAAGCTTTCTTT. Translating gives CASSQQTGMNTEAFF.

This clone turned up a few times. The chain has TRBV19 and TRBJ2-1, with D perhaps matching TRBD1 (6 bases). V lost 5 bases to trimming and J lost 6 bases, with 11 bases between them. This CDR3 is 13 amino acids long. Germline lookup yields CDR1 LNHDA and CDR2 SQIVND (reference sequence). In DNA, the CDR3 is TGTGCCAGTAGTTGGGGGCCTTTCAATGAGCAGTTCTTC. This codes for CASSWGPFNEQFF.

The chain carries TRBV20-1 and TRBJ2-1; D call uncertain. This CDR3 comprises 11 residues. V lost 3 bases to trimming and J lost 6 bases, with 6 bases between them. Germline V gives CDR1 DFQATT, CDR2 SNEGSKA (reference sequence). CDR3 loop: CSASRPNEQFF. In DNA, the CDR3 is TGCAGTGCTAGCCGTCCCAATGAGCAGTTCTTC.

The CDR3 bases are TGTGCCAGCAGCTTGGTGCAGGGGGCCTATGGCTACACCTTC. Amino acids: CASSLVQGAYGYTF. This sequence joins TRBV5-6 and TRBJ1-2; TRBD1 aligns across 8 bases. The CDR3 is 14 amino acids. Germline assignment: CDR1 SGHDT and CDR2 YYEEEE. The J segment lost 4 bases and the V segment lost 0 bases, leaving 2 bases of the junction unmatched.

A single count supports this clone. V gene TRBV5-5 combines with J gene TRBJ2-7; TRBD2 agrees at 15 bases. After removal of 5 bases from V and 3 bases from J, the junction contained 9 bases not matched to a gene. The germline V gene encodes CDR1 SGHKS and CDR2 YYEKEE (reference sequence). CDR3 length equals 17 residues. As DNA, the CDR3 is TGTGCCAGCAGACCCGGACTAGCGGGAGGGAAAGGCTACGAGCAGTACTTC. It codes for CASRPGLAGGKGYEQYF.

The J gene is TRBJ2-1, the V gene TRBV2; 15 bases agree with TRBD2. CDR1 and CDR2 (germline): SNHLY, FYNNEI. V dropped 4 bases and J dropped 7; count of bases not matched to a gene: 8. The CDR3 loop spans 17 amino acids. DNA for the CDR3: TGTGCCAGCAGTGGGACTAGCGGGGGGGGAATAACGAATGAGCAGTTCTTC. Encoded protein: CASSGTSGGGITNEQFF.

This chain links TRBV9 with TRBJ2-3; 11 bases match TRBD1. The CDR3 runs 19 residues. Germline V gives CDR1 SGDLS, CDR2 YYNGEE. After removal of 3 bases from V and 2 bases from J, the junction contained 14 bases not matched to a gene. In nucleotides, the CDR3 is TGTGCCAGCAGCGCCTACCCCGGGGGACAGGGGGAGCACACAGATACGCAGTATTTT. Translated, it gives CASSAYPGGQGEHTDTQYF.

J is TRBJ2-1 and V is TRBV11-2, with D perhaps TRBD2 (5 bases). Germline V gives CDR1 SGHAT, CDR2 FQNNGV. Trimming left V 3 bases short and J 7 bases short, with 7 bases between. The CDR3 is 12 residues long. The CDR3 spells CASSFGLNEQFF. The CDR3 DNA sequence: TGTGCCAGCAGCTTCGGACTTAATGAGCAGTTCTTC.

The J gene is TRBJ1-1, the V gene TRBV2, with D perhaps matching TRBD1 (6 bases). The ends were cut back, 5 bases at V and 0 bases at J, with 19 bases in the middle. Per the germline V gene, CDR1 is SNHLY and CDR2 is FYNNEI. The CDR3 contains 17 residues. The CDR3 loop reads CASSYSRSDSMNTEAFF. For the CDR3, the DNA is TGTGCCAGCAGTTACTCCCGCTCGGACAGCATGAACACTGAAGCTTTCTTT.